What follows describes a single TCR beta chain. Its target antigen remains unknown. No quality values exist for individual bases; no much larger clone is one base distant. CDR1 and CDR2, looked up from the germline V gene (reference sequence), are DFQATT and SNEGSKA. The CDR3 runs 14 residues from the cysteine to the phenylalanine. The read is trimmed to its CDR3 DNA, 42 bases read in frame from base 1. The junction shows trimming of 2 bases on V and 5 bases on J, plus 13 bases between the germline ends. The source of the sample is a study of identical twins (dated by TCRdb to 2016 to 2017). Looking at the study overall: The study deep-sequenced TCR alpha and beta repertoires from monozygotic twins, unrelated adults of various ages and cord blood to test whether fetal clonotypes persist. To rule out contamination, the twin experiments were replicated at different times with different library preparation protocols. What the research found in general, with its limitations: Zero-insertion analyses could be partly confounded by invariant T cells such as MAIT and iNKT, though diverse VJ usage argued against such confounding for most clonotypes. Abundant cord blood beta clonotypes had fewer insertions, young adult naive repertoires showed a similar but weaker trend, and memory repertoires showed no such trend. Compared with coincidental sharing between unrelated individuals, out-of-frame TCR alpha sequences shared between twins showed an excess of sequences with low generation probability. The excess sharing between twins in beta out-of-frame sequences was weaker because fewer shared sequences reduced the signal-to-noise ratio. In monozygotic twins, out-of-frame TCR alpha sharing was systematically underestimated by recombination models, although the models agreed with sharing between unrelated individuals. Because the same donors could not be followed over many years, the conclusions relied on cross-sectional statistical analysis.

Library construction relied on 5' RACE. Sequencing relied on an Illumina HiSeq 2000. Template switching introduced a universal primer binding site; the final cDNA contained a unique molecular identifier, enabling accurate counting of TCR cDNA molecules. First-strand cDNA for TCR alpha and beta chains was synthesized from specific primers in the conserved constant-segment region. To control for contamination, each cDNA library was double barcoded with a SMART-Mk sample barcode plus Illumina barcodes. TruSeq adapter sequences along with Illumina sample barcodes were introduced in two successive PCR steps. TCR alpha and beta cDNA libraries were sequenced on the Illumina HiSeq platform with custom primers. The study's processing was this. MiGEC processed the raw reads to extract unique molecular identifiers, while MiXCR was used to determine the CDR3 positions. Recombination models were inferred per individual with the repgenHMM and IGoR tools using an EM algorithm. Shared clonotype analysis was performed with the tcR package in R, normalizing sharing by the product of cloneset sizes. To study raw recombination free of thymic and clonal selection effects, out-of-frame nonproductive sequences were analyzed. The public reads were quality trimmed at Q25 with fastp and then assembled into clones with MiXCR by TCRdb, keeping productive beta chains. Entries are consolidated by CDR3 protein sequence, retaining the most common genes and DNA. The V and J calls and clone size are TCRdb's, not the authors'. The sample table contains more than 400,000 distinct CDR3 sequences; only one count was recorded for 15% of them. Roughly 0.43% of the sample is taken by the ten largest.

All donors were healthy Caucasians. Three pairs of female monozygotic twins, all aged roughly 18 to 29 years, were included in the twin cohort. Positive isolation kits from Invitrogen were used to isolate CD4+ and CD8+ T cell populations. The same data also went into a second study, on yellow fever vaccine responses in identical twins. According to the second study: According to the authors, in identical twins the way T cells responded to vaccination appeared partly convergent and partly personalized. The study precisely tracked vaccine-responding T cell clones in identical twins.

The chain was built from TRBV20-1 and TRBJ2-1; the D gene is unclear. The TCR sequence derives from a woman aged 18-29 years in good health. The sequenced sample was CD4+ T cells sorted from blood. Read as DNA, the sequence is TGCAGTGCTAGATATTCGGGCGGAGACAATGAGCAGTTCTTC. The translation is CSARYSGGDNEQFF.